Listed below are T cell receptor beta chains from one sample, sequenced in a study of T cell responses to AZD1222 COVID-19 vaccine. Clones were read by immunoSEQ multiplex PCR, and TCRdb kept only the in-frame ones, dropping some. The data contain around 150,000 clones, more than 85% of them singletons. The sequencing here drew on peripheral blood, taken 28 days after the second AZD1222 dose. All receptors derive from an adult who received the AZD1222 COVID-19 vaccine. The CDR3 runs from the conserved cysteine through the conserved F or W. A D gene is named only where the DNA matches it firmly. Some rows mark clone size as missing; the rest say once, few, many or name a class of expanded clone.

size	V	D	J	CDR3	DNA
.	TRBV5-1	.	TRBJ2-5	CASSLRPQETQYF	TGCGCCAGCAGCCTACGGCCCCAAGAGACCCAGTACTTC
.	TRBV7-2	TRBD1	TRBJ1-2	CASSLRPRDSGNYGYTF	TGTGCCAGCAGCTTGCGACCCCGGGACAGCGGAAACTATGGCTACACCTTC
.	TRBV7-2	.	TRBJ1-1	CASSLDRLNTEAFF	TGTGCCAGCAGCTTAGACAGACTGAACACTGAAGCTTTCTTT
once	TRBV7-2	.	TRBJ1-4	CASSLFRAEKLFF	TGTGCCAGCAGCTTATTCAGGGCTGAAAAACTGTTTTTT
.	TRBV6-6	.	TRBJ1-1	CASSYSSYRGTEAFF	TGTGCCAGCAGTTACTCGAGCTATCGCGGCACTGAAGCTTTCTTT
once	TRBV7-3	.	TRBJ1-1	CASSLSGRNEAFF	TGTGCCAGCAGCTTATCAGGGCGAAATGAAGCTTTCTTT
.	TRBV6-5	.	TRBJ1-3	CASTREGRGNTIYF	TGTGCCAGCACGAGGGAGGGGCGAGGAAACACCATATATTTT
few	TRBV6-6	TRBD1	TRBJ2-7	CASRTMAGGSYEQYF	TGTGCCAGCAGAACCATGGCAGGGGGCTCCTACGAGCAGTACTTC
.	TRBV19	TRBD1	TRBJ2-1	CASSGTARSYNEQFF	TGTGCCAGTAGTGGGACAGCCCGCTCCTACAATGAGCAGTTCTTC
.	TRBV6-2/TRBV6-3	TRBD1	TRBJ2-7	CASSSHQDRGYEQYF	TGTGCCAGCAGTTCCCACCAGGACAGGGGCTACGAGCAGTACTTC
.	TRBV5-1	.	TRBJ2-1	CASSLALRNNEQFF	TGCGCCAGCAGCTTGGCCTTAAGGAACAATGAGCAGTTCTTC
.	TRBV24-1	.	TRBJ2-1	CATSRMNNEQFF	TGTGCCACCAGTCGTATGAACAATGAGCAGTTCTTC